These T cell receptor beta chains were read from a single sample in a study of PD-1 blockade in classical Hodgkin lymphoma. Generated by immunoSEQ multiplex PCR, the TCRdb table keeps only in-frame clones and is missing some. The table records about 40,000 clones, 60% to 80% of them present only once. Source: peripheral blood mononuclear cells (PBMCs), taken before the second cycle of nivolumab. Receptors were obtained from a human donor with classical Hodgkin lymphoma. Each CDR3 is given with its conserved first and last residue. The D gene is left open where the match is weak. A clone size is listed for some rows: how often the clone was seen (once, few, many), or a class if it is expanded.

DNA | CDR3 | D | J | size | V
TGTGCCATCAGTAACACCGGGCCCCACGGCTACACCTTC | CAISNTGPHGYTF | NA | TRBJ1-2 | NA | TRBV6-5
TGCAGCGTCCGGCGGGGACAGGGAGGAGAGACCCAGTACTTC | CSVRRGQGGETQYF | TRBD1 | TRBJ2-5 | NA | TRBV29-1
TGTGCCAGCAGCCAGGGACTAGCGGGGGGGCCAGATACGCAGTATTTT | CASSQGLAGGPDTQYF | TRBD2 | TRBJ2-3 | NA | TRBV4-2
TGCAGCGGGCACGGGTTTCAGCCCCAGCATTTT | CSGHGFQPQHF | NA | TRBJ1-5 | NA | TRBV29-1
TGTGCCAGCAGTTGGCAGGGGGGGGCGAACACCGGGGAGCTGTTTTTT | CASSWQGGANTGELFF | NA | TRBJ2-2 | NA | TRBV6-6
TGTGCCAGCAGTGGCCGGGTAGGGAACTACGAGCAGTACTTC | CASSGRVGNYEQYF | NA | TRBJ2-7 | NA | TRBV6-6
TGTGCCAGCAGCGTAGCTCTGGGACAGGGGTACGAGCAGTACTTC | CASSVALGQGYEQYF | TRBD1 | TRBJ2-7 | NA | TRBV9
TGTGCCTGGAGTGTTTCATCACGTCGGGGCTACACCTTC | CAWSVSSRRGYTF | NA | TRBJ1-2 | once | TRBV30
TGTGCCAGCAGGGACAGGGGGCATGGGAATGAGCAGTTCTTC | CASRDRGHGNEQFF | TRBD1 | TRBJ2-1 | NA | TRBV6-6
TGTGCCAGCAGCTTAGATCCCAGGACTAAGGGGCACAATGAGCAGTTCTTC | CASSLDPRTKGHNEQFF | NA | TRBJ2-1 | NA | TRBV11-2
TGCGCCAGCAGCTTCGGGGATTCCTCCTATAATTCACCCCTCCACTTT | CASSFGDSSYNSPLHF | NA | TRBJ1-6 | NA | TRBV5-1
TGTGCCAGCAGTGTGGGACGGTCGGAAAAACTGTTTTTT | CASSVGRSEKLFF | NA | TRBJ1-4 | once | TRBV6-1
TGCGCCAGCAGCTTGAGCGGTCTTCCAGATACGCAGTATTTT | CASSLSGLPDTQYF | NA | TRBJ2-3 | NA | TRBV5-1
TGTGCCAGCAGTTTGTACTCCTACGAGCAGTACTTC | CASSLYSYEQYF | NA | TRBJ2-7 | NA | TRBV28
TGCAGTATTCGACTAGCGGATACGGGGCAGTTCTTC | CSIRLADTGQFF | TRBD2 | TRBJ2-1 | few | TRBV29-1
TGTGCCAGCTCACTAAGTGTGTTGAACACTGAAGCTTTCTTT | CASSLSVLNTEAFF | NA | TRBJ1-1 | NA | TRBV18
TGTGCCAGCAGCCGGGTGGGGGGCGTATTCTCCTACGAGCAGTACTTC | CASSRVGGVFSYEQYF | NA | TRBJ2-7 | NA | TRBV11-2
TGCGCCAGCAGCCAAGGGGTTTGGGGAGACGAGCAGTACTTC | CASSQGVWGDEQYF | NA | TRBJ2-7 | NA | TRBV4-1
TGTGCCAGAAAGCATGGGACATACTACGAGCAGTACTTC | CARKHGTYYEQYF | NA | TRBJ2-7 | NA | TRBV11-3
TGCGCCAGCAGCTTGGCACTTGGACAGGGGAGAGAGACCCAGTACTTC | CASSLALGQGRETQYF | TRBD1 | TRBJ2-5 | NA | TRBV5-1
TGTGCCAGCAGCCAAAGGTGGCTCCTCAACTCCTACAATGAGCAGTTCTTC | CASSQRWLLNSYNEQFF | NA | TRBJ2-1 | NA | TRBV7-2
TGTGCCAGCAGTTTTCGAGGAGCAGGAAGTTACGAGCAGTACTTC | CASSFRGAGSYEQYF | NA | TRBJ2-7 | NA | TRBV6-5
TGTGCCAGCAGCTTAGGGAGGGGAAACACCATATATTTT | CASSLGRGNTIYF | NA | TRBJ1-3 | NA | TRBV7-8
TGTGCCAGCAGCTTGGCTGGGGGCCTGAACACTGAAGCTTTCTTT | CASSLAGGLNTEAFF | NA | TRBJ1-1 | NA | TRBV5-4
TGTGCCAGCAGCTTTGATACGGACAGGGTGACTTCAAACACTGAAGCTTTCTTT | CASSFDTDRVTSNTEAFF | TRBD1 | TRBJ1-1 | NA | TRBV28
TGTGCCAGCTCACCTCTAGCAGCGAGTCACAATGAGCAGTTCTTC | CASSPLAASHNEQFF | NA | TRBJ2-1 | NA | TRBV18
TGTGCCAGCAGCTTAGTCGCAAGGTGGAACACTGAAGCTTTCTTT | CASSLVARWNTEAFF | NA | TRBJ1-1 | NA | TRBV7-2